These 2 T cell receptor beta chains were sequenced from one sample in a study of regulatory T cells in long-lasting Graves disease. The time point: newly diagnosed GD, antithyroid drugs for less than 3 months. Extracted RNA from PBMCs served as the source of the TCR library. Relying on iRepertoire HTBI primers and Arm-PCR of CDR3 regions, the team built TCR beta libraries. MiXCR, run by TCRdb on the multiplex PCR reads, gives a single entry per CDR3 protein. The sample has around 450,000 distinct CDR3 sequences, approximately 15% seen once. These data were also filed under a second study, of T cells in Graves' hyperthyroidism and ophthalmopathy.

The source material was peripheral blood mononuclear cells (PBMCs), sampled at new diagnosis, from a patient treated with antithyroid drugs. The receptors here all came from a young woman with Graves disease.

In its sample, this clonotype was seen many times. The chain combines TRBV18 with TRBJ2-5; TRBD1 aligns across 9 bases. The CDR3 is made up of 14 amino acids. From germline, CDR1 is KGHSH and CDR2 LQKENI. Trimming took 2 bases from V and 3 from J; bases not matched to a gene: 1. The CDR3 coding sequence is TGTGCCAGCTCACCAAGGACAGGGGAAGAGACCCAGTACTTC. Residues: CASSPRTGEETQYF.

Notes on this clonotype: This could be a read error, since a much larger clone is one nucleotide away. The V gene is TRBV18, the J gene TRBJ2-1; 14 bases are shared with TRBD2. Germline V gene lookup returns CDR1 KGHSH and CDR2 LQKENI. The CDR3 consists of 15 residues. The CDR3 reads CASSSGLAGVETQCF. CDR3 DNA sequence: TGTGCCAGCTCATCGGGACTAGCGGGAGTTGAGACCCAGTGCTTC.